This T cell receptor (beta chain) was recovered during a study of shared clonotypes between healthy human individuals. Generated by immunoSEQ multiplex PCR, the TCRdb table keeps only in-frame clones and is missing some. The sample has under 1,100,000 clones, about 75% seen once. The CDR3 has 15 residues. Between the trimmed V and J ends, which lost 0 bases and 9 bases, there was a span of 12 bases. Germline CDR1 and CDR2: MNHEY and SVGAGI. The sample taken for sequencing was memory CD4+ T cells sorted from blood. The subset: CD45RA-negative fraction. The chain couples TRBV6-5 to TRBJ1-6; maybe TRBD1 (5 bases). This receptor was obtained from a young man in good health. Written as DNA, the CDR3 is TGTGCCAGCAGTTACTCGACACAGGCCAGTTCACCCCTCCACTTT. This encodes CASSYSTQASSPLHF.